The 7 T cell receptor beta chains listed next were all sequenced from one sample in a study of blood T cell repertoires in COVID-19. TCRdb's copy holds only in-frame clones and misses some; the assay was immunoSEQ multiplex PCR. The sample lists a few hundred thousand clones, about 85% occurring once. The sample taken for sequencing was peripheral blood. All receptors derive from a woman aged 50 to 60 with COVID-19, enrolled during active disease.

The chain recombines TRBV7-2 with TRBJ2-1; TRBD1 is a possible D gene (6 bases). V lost 5 bases to trimming and J lost 7 bases, with 12 bases between them. The CDR3 has 13 residues. Germline V gives CDR1 SGHTA, CDR2 FQGNSA. The CDR3 reads CASSMSGVNEQFF. CDR3 nucleotide sequence: TGTGCCAGCAGCATGTCAGGGGTGAATGAGCAGTTCTTC.

The V gene is TRBV29-1, the J gene TRBJ2-3, with D tentatively TRBD2 (6 bases). The V end was cut by 1 base, the J end by 0 bases, with 14 bases between. This CDR3 has 16 amino acids. Germline CDR1 and CDR2: SQVTM and ANQGSEA. The chain's CDR3 is CSVEVGGRSSTDTQYF. Written as DNA, the CDR3 is TGCAGCGTTGAAGTGGGGGGACGTTCTAGCACAGATACGCAGTATTTT.

This clone was detected a few times. The gene calls are TRBV2 and TRBJ2-3; 10 bases agree with TRBD2. From germline, CDR1 is SNHLY and CDR2 FYNNEI. This CDR3 has 12 amino acids. V dropped 6 bases and J dropped 9; count of bases not matched to a gene: 3. CDR3 sequence: CASSVLAGTQYF. The CDR3 DNA is TGTGCCAGCAGCGTACTAGCGGGGACGCAGTATTTT.

The chain has TRBV29-1 and TRBJ2-3, with D maybe TRBD2 (6 bases). Germline CDR1 reads SQVTM; CDR2 reads ANQGSEA. The CDR3 sequence is 13 residues long. V lost 7 bases and J lost 0, with 11 bases in between. CDR3 in amino acids: CSAGLKSTDTQYF. The CDR3, as DNA: TGCAGCGCGGGACTTAAAAGCACAGATACGCAGTATTTT.

This chain links TRBV4-3 with TRBJ1-5; 10 nucleotides line up with TRBD1. CDR3 length: 16 residues. J gave up 2 bases and V 4 bases, and 5 bases lay outside the gene matches. Germline CDR1 reads LGHNA; CDR2 reads YSLEER. CDR3 nucleotide sequence: TGCGCCAGCAGCCCAGGGACAGGGGATGGCAATCAGCCCCAGCATTTT. Encoded protein: CASSPGTGDGNQPQHF.

The rearrangement uses TRBV28 and TRBJ2-1; D gene ambiguous. V was cut by 5 bases and J by 4 bases, with 6 bases left in between. CDR3 length: 12 amino acids. Per germline, CDR1 MDHEN and CDR2 SYDVKM. The CDR3 coding sequence is TGTGCCAGCAGTCTCAGTTACAATGAGCAGTTCTTC. Protein product: CASSLSYNEQFF.

V gene TRBV10-1 combines with J gene TRBJ2-5, with TRBD1 matching 7 bases. V lost 5 bases, J lost 3 bases, and 3 bases stayed unmatched. Germline CDR1 is WNHNN and CDR2 is SYGVQD (reference sequence). This CDR3 is 13 amino acids long. CDR3 sequence (DNA): TGCGCCAGCAGTCATGGGACAGAAGAGACCCAGTACTTC. It translates to CASSHGTEETQYF.